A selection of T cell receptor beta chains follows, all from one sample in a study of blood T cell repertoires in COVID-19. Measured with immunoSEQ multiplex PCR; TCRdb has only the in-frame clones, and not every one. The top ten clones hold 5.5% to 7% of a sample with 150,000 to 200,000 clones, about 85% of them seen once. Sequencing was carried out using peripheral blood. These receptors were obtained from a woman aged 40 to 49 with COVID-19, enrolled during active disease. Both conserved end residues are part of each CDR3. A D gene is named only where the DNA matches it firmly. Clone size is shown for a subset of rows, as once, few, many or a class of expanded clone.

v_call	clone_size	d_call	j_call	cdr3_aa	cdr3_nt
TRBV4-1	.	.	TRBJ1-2	CASSPQRGFYGYTF	TGCGCCAGCAGCCCCCAGCGGGGCTTCTATGGCTACACCTTC
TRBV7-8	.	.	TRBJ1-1	CASSLRLPGGSTEAFF	TGTGCCAGCAGCTTACGGCTTCCGGGGGGCAGCACTGAAGCTTTCTTT
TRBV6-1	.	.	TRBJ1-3	CASSEAFMRSSGNTIYF	TGTGCCAGCAGTGAAGCGTTTATGCGGAGCTCTGGAAACACCATATATTTT
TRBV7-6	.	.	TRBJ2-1	CASSLVQTGGNEQFF	TGTGCCAGCAGCTTAGTTCAGACAGGAGGCAATGAGCAGTTCTTC
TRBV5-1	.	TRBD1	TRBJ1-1	CASSLEGQGRTEAFF	TGCGCCAGCAGCTTGGAAGGACAGGGTCGGACTGAAGCTTTCTTT
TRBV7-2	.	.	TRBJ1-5	CASSLTRAYSNQPQHF	TGTGCCAGCAGCTTAACCAGGGCCTATAGCAATCAGCCCCAGCATTTT
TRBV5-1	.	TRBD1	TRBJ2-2	CASSLAGTGRYTGELFF	TGCGCCAGCAGCTTGGCCGGGACAGGGAGGTACACCGGGGAGCTGTTTTTT
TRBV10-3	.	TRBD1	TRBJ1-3	CAISATGAGNTIYF	TGTGCCATCAGTGCGACAGGGGCTGGAAACACCATATATTTT
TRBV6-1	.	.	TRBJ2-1	CASSELGTIPNEQFF	TGTGCCAGCAGTGAACTAGGGACAATACCCAATGAGCAGTTCTTC
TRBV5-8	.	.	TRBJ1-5	CASSLDNNQPQHF	TGTGCCAGCAGCTTGGATAACAATCAGCCCCAGCATTTT
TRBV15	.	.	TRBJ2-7	CATSRDGGTEQYF	TGTGCCACCAGCAGAGATGGGGGGACCGAGCAGTACTTC
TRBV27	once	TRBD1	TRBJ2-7	CASRSGTGGEQYF	TGTGCCAGCCGCTCCGGGACAGGGGGAGAGCAGTACTTC
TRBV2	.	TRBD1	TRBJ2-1	CASNGDRGQLNEQFF	TGTGCCAGCAATGGGGACAGGGGTCAACTCAATGAGCAGTTCTTC
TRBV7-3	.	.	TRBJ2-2	CASSSVLAGNTGELFF	TGTGCCAGCAGTTCCGTATTGGCAGGGAACACCGGGGAGCTGTTTTTT
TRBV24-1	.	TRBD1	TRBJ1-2	CATSDSDRGGYTF	TGTGCCACCAGTGACTCGGACAGGGGAGGCTACACCTTC
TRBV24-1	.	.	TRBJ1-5	CATSDLPSAQHF	TGTGCCACCAGTGATTTGCCCTCAGCCCAGCATTTT
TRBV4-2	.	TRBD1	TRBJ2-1	CASSQERQGADNEQFF	TGTGCCAGCAGCCAAGAGCGGCAGGGGGCCGACAATGAGCAGTTCTTC
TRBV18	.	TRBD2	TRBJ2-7	CASSPLSRLAGDGNEQYF	TGTGCCAGCTCACCACTTAGCCGACTAGCGGGAGACGGAAACGAGCAGTACTTC
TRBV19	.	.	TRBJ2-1	CASSTQNRVEQFF	TGTGCCAGTAGTACCCAAAACAGGGTTGAGCAGTTCTTC
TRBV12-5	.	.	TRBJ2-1	CASGLAVSYNEQFF	TGTGCTAGTGGCCTAGCCGTTTCTTACAATGAGCAGTTCTTC
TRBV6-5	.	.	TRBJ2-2	CACASWGVPEELFF	TGTGCCTGCGCTAGCTGGGGGGTACCTGAGGAGCTGTTTTTT
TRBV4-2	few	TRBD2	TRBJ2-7	CASSVRLAGPYEQYF	TGTGCCAGCAGCGTTCGACTAGCGGGGCCCTACGAGCAGTACTTC
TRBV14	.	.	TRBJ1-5	CASSLPGGGQPQHF	TGTGCCAGCAGCCTTCCTGGGGGGGGTCAGCCCCAGCATTTT
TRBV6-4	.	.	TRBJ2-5	CASSESRKTQYF	TGTGCCAGCAGTGAATCCAGGAAGACCCAGTACTTC
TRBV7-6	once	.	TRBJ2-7	CASSSSTGYEQYF	TGTGCCAGCAGCTCCTCGACTGGGTACGAGCAGTACTTC
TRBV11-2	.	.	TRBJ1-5	CASSLEGVGHQHF	TGTGCCAGCAGCTTAGAAGGGGTCGGACACCAGCATTTT
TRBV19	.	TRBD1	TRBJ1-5	CASARDSNNQPQHF	TGTGCCAGTGCCCGGGACAGTAACAATCAGCCCCAGCATTTT
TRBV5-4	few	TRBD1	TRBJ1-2	CASSPQGAPGYTF	TGTGCCAGCAGCCCGCAGGGGGCCCCTGGCTACACCTTC
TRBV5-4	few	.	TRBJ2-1	CASSLGGGIQKNEQFF	TGTGCCAGCAGCTTGGGCGGTGGCATTCAGAAGAATGAGCAGTTCTTC
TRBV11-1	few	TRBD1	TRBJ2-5	CASSLRGQAYQETQYF	TGTGCCAGCAGCTTAAGGGGACAGGCTTACCAAGAGACCCAGTACTTC
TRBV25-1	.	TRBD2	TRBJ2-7	CASSELTSGYEQYF	TGTGCCAGCAGTGAATTAACTAGCGGGTACGAGCAGTACTTC
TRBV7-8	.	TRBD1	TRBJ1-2	CASSPQDRVGYTF	TGTGCCAGCAGCCCGCAGGACAGGGTCGGCTACACCTTC
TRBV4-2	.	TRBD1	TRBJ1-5	CASSQTGGSNQPQHF	TGTGCCAGCAGCCAGACAGGGGGCAGCAATCAGCCCCAGCATTTT
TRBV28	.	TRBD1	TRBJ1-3	CASRLAGTGLGTIYF	TGTGCCAGCCGATTAGCCGGGACAGGGCTTGGCACCATATATTTT
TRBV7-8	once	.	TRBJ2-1	CASSSRGGGEQFF	TGTGCCAGCAGCTCAAGGGGGGGCGGTGAGCAGTTCTTC
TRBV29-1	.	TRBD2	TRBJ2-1	CSVGQRLAGGNEQFF	TGCAGCGTGGGGCAGAGACTAGCGGGGGGGAATGAGCAGTTCTTC